This paragraph covers one T cell receptor (beta chain) sequence. No antigen is known for it. Looked up from germline, CDR1 is PRHDT and CDR2 is FYEKMQ (reference sequence). With 0 bases removed from V and 6 bases from J, the gap between germline ends came to 11 bases. The CDR3 is made up of 15 amino acids. PCR amplification relied on 60 Vbeta primers (plus 13 Jbeta primers). Source study methods: The authors later counted roughly 87 million unique TCR beta chains, some 9.9 million of them shared. Using immunoSEQ multiplex PCR, the repertoire was profiled, and TCRdb retains in-frame clones only, with some absent. From that table come the V and J calls and clone size; the DNA was used to work out D and trimming. The top ten clones hold about 0.25% of a sample with 150,000 to 200,000 clones, around 82% of them seen once. The sample is drawn from a study of cytomegalovirus exposure and HLA in healthy donors. Study as a whole: Approximately 80 million unique TCRs from HLA-typed donors were held in an early data release. Study-wide results and limits: The authors enumerated 150 to 200 TCR beta chains as linked to cytomegalovirus.

Sample: PBMCs. The chain combines TRBV13 with TRBJ1-4; maybe TRBD1 (5 bases). The TCR sequence derives from a boy aged 5-17 years in good health and CMV-seronegative. The DNA for the CDR3 is TGTGCCAGCAGCTTAGGCAGGGCCGGGCATGAAAAACTGTTTTTT. Amino acids: CASSLGRAGHEKLFF.